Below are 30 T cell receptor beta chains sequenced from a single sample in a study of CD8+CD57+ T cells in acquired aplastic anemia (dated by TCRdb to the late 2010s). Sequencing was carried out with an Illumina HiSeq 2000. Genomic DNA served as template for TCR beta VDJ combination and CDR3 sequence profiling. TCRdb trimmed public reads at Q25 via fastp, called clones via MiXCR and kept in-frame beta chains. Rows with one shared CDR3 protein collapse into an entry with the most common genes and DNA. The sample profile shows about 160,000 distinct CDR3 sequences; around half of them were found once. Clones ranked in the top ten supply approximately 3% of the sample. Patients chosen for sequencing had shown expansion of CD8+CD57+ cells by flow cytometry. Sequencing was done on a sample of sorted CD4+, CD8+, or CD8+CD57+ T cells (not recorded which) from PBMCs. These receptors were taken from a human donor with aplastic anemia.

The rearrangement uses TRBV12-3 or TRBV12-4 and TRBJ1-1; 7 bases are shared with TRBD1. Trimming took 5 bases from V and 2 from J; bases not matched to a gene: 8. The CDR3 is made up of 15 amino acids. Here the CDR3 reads CASSPWAGGNTEAFF. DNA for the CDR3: TGTGCCAGCAGTCCCTGGGCAGGGGGAAACACTGAAGCTTTCTTT.

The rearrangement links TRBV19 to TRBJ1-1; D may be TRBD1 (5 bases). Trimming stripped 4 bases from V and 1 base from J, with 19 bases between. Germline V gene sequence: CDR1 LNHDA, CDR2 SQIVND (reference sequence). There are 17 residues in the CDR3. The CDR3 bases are TGTGCCAGTAGTACCCTTCCGACAGCCCGAGGGAACACTGAAGCTTTCTTT. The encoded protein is CASSTLPTARGNTEAFF.

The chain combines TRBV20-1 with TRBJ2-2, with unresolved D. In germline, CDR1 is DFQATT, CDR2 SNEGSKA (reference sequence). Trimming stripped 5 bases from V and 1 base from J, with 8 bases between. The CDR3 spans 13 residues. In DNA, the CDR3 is TGCAGTGCTTGCGCAGAGAACACCGGGGAGCTGTTTTTT. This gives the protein CSACAENTGELFF.

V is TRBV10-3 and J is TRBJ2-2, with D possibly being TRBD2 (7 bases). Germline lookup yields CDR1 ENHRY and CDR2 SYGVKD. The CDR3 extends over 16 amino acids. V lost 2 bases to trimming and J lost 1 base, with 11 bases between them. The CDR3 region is CAISENGGLNTGELFF. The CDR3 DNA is TGTGCCATCAGTGAGAACGGGGGGCTGAACACCGGGGAGCTGTTTTTT.

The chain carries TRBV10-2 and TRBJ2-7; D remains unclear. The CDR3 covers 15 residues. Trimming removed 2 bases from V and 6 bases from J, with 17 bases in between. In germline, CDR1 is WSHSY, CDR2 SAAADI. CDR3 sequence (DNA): TGCGCCAGCAGTGAGAGGAAAGCAGGAGTGGGCGAGCAGTACTTC. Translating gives CASSERKAGVGEQYF.

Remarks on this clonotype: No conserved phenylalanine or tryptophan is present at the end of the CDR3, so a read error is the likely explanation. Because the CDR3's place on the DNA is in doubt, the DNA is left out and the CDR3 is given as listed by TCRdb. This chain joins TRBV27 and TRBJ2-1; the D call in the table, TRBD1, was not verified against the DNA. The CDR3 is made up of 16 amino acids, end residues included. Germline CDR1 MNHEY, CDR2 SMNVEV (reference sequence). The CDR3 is CASSLSSGGPEGRVFL.

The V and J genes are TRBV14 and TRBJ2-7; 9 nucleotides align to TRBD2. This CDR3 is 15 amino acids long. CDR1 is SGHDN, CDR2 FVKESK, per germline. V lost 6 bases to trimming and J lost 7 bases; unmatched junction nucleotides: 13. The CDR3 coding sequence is TGTGCCAGCAGTTTATCTGGGCTAGCGGGGCTGGAGCAGTACTTC. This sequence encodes CASSLSGLAGLEQYF.

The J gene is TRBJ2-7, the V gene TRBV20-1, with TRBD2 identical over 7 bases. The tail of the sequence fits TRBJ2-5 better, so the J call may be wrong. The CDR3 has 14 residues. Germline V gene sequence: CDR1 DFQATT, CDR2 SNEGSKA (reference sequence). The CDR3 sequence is CSAASGAYLGTQYF. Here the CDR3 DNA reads TGCAGTGCTGCGAGCGGGGCCTACTTGGGGACCCAGTACTTC.

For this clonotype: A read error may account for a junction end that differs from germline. The CDR3 nucleotides are TGTGCCAGCACCCAGGAGTATCAGTCCCAGCATTTT. It codes for CASTQEYQSQHF. The rearrangement links TRBV28 to TRBJ1-5; D unclear. CDR3 length: 12 amino acids. Germline V gene lookup returns CDR1 MDHEN and CDR2 SYDVKM.

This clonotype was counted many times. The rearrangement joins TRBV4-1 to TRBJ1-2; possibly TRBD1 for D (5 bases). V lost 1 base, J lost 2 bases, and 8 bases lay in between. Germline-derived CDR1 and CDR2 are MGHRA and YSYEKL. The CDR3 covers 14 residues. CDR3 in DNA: TGCGCCAGCAGCCAAGCCCAGGGAAACTATGGCTACACCTTC. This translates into CASSQAQGNYGYTF.

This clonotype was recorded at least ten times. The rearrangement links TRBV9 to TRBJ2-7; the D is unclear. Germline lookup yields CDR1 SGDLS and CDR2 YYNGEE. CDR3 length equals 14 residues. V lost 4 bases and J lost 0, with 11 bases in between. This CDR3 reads CASSTQMSSYEQYF. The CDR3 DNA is TGTGCCAGCAGCACCCAGATGAGCTCCTACGAGCAGTACTTC.

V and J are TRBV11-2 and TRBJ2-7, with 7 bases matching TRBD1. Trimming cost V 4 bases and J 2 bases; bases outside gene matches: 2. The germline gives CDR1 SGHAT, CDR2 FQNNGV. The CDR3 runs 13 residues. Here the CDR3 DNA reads TGTGCCAGCAGCTGGGGGACAGCCTACGAGCAGTACTTC. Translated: CASSWGTAYEQYF.

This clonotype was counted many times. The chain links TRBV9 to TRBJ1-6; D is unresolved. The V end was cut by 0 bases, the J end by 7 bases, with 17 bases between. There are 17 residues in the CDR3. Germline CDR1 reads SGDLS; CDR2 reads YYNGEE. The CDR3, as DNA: TGTGCCAGCAGCGTAGGGGTTGATTCCTCCTTAAATTCACCCCTCCACTTT. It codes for CASSVGVDSSLNSPLHF.

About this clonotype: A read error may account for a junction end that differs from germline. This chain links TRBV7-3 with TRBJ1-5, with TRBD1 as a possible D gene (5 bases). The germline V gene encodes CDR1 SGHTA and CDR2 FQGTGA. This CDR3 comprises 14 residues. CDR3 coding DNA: TGTGCCGGCAGCTTGACAGTGGGCAATCAGCCCCAGCATTTT. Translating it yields CAGSLTVGNQPQHF.

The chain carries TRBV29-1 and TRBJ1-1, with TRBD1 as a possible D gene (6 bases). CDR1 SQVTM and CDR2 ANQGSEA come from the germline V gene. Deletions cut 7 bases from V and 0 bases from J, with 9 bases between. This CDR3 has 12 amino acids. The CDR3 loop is CSATGLNTEAFF. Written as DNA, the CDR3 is TGCAGCGCTACAGGGCTGAACACTGAAGCTTTCTTT.

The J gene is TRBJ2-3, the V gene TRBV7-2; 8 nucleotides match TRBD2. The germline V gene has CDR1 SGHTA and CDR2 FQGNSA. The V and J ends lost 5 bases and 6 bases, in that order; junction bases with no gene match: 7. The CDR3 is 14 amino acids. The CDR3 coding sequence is TGTGCCAGCAGCGTTTTTGCGGGGGGCGATACGCAGTATTTT. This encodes CASSVFAGGDTQYF.

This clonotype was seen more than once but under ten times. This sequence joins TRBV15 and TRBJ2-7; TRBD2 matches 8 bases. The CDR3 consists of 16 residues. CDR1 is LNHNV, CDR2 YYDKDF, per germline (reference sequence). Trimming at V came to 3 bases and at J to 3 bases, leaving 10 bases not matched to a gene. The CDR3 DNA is TGTGCCACCAGCAGCCTGTACTCGGGACTAGACTACGAGCAGTACTTC. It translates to CATSSLYSGLDYEQYF. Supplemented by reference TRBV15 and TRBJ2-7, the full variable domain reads DAMVIQNPRYQVTQFGKPVTLSCSQTLNHNVMYWYQQKSSQAPKLLFHYYDKDFNNEADTPDNFQSRRPNTSFCFLDIRSPGLGDTAMYLCATSSLYSGLDYEQYFGPGTRLTVT.

CDR3 loop: CASSECTGATFPPYNEQFF. In DNA form, the CDR3 reads TGTGCCAGCAGTGAATGTACAGGGGCCACCTTTCCCCCCTACAATGAGCAGTTCTTC. The V and J genes are TRBV25-1 and TRBJ2-1, with 7 positions matching TRBD1. This CDR3 spans 19 amino acids. Germline CDR1 is MGHDK and CDR2 is SYGVNS. After removal of 1 base from V and 2 bases from J, the junction contained 14 bases not matched to a gene.

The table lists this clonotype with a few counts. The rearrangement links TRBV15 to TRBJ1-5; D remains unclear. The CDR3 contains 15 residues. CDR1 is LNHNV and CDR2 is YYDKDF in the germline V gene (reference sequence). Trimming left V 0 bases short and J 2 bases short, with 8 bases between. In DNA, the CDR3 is TGTGCCACCAGCAGAGACGATAGAGGCAATCAGCCCCAGCATTTT. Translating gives CATSRDDRGNQPQHF. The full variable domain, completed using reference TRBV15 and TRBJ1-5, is DAMVIQNPRYQVTQFGKPVTLSCSQTLNHNVMYWYQQKSSQAPKLLFHYYDKDFNNEADTPDNFQSRRPNTSFCFLDIRSPGLGDTAMYLCATSRDDRGNQPQHFGDGTRLSIL.

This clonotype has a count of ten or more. The CDR3 region has the DNA TGTGCCACCAGCAGAGATAGGGGCAACAACTATGGCTACACCTTC. The encoded protein is CATSRDRGNNYGYTF. The rearrangement uses TRBV15 and TRBJ1-2, with a tentative D call TRBD1 (5 bases). This CDR3 comprises 15 residues. From germline, CDR1 is LNHNV and CDR2 YYDKDF (reference sequence). V lost 0 bases and J 2 bases, leaving 10 bases between the germline ends. Full variable domain (missing parts from reference TRBV15 and TRBJ1-2): DAMVIQNPRYQVTQFGKPVTLSCSQTLNHNVMYWYQQKSSQAPKLLFHYYDKDFNNEADTPDNFQSRRPNTSFCFLDIRSPGLGDTAMYLCATSRDRGNNYGYTFGSGTRLTVV.

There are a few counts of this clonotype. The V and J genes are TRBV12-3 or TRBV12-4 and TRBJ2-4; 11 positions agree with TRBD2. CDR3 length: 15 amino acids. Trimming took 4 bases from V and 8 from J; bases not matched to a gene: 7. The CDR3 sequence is CASSSTSGGPDIQYF. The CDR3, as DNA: TGTGCCAGCAGTTCTACTAGCGGGGGCCCTGACATTCAGTACTTC.

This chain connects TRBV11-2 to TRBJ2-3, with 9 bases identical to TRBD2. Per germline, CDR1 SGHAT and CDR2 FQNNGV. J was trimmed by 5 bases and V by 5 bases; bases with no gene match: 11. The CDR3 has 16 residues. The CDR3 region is CASSISSGSGEDTQYF. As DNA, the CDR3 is TGTGCCAGCAGCATCAGTAGCGGGAGTGGGGAAGATACGCAGTATTTT.

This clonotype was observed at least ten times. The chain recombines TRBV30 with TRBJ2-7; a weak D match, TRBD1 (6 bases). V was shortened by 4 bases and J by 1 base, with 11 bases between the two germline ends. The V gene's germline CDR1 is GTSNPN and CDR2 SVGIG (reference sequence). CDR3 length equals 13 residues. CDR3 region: CAWNLGGSYEQYF. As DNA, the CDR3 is TGTGCCTGGAACCTAGGGGGATCCTACGAGCAGTACTTC.

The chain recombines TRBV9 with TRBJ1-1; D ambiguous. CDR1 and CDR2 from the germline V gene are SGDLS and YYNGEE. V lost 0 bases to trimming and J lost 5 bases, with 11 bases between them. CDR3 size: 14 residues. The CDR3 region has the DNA TGTGCCAGCAGCGTAGTGGGCCGGGAGACTGAAGCTTTCTTT. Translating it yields CASSVVGRETEAFF.

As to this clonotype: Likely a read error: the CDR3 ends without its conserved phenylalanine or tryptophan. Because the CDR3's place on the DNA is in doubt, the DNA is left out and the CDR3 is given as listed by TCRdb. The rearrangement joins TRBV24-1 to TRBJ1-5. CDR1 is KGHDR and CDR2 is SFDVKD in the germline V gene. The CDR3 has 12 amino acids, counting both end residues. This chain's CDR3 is CATSDLSGRARL.

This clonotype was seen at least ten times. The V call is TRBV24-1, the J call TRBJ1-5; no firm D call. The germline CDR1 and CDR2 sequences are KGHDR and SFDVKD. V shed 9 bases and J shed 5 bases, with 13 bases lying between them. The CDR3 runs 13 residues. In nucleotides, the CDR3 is TGTGCCACCCAAGAGGATGGGTATCAGCCCCAGCATTTT. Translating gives CATQEDGYQPQHF.

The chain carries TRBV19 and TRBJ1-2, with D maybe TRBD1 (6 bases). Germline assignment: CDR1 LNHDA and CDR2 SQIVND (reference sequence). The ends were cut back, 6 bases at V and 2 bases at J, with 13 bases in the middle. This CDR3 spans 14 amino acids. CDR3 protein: CASRTRGGNYGYTF. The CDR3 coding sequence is TGTGCCAGTAGAACCAGAGGGGGAAACTATGGCTACACCTTC.

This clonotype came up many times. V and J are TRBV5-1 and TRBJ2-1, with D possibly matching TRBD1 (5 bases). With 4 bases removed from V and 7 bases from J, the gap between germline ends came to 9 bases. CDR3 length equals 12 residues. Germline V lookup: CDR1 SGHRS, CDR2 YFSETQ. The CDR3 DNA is TGCGCCAGCAGCCCCCAGGGTAATGAGCAGTTCTTC. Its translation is CASSPQGNEQFF.

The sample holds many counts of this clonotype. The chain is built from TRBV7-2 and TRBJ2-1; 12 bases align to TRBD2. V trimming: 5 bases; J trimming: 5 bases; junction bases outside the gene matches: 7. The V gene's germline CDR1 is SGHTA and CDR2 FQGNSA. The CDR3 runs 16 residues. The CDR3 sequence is CASSLGLAGRNNEQFF. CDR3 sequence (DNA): TGTGCCAGCAGCCTAGGACTAGCGGGAAGAAACAATGAGCAGTTCTTC.

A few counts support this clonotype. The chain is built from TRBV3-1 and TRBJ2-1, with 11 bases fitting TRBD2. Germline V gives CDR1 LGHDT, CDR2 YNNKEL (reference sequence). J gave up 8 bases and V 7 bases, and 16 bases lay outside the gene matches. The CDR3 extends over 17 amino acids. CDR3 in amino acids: CASTPDGTSGSWDEQFF. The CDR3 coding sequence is TGTGCCAGCACCCCAGACGGGACTAGCGGTTCTTGGGATGAGCAGTTCTTC.